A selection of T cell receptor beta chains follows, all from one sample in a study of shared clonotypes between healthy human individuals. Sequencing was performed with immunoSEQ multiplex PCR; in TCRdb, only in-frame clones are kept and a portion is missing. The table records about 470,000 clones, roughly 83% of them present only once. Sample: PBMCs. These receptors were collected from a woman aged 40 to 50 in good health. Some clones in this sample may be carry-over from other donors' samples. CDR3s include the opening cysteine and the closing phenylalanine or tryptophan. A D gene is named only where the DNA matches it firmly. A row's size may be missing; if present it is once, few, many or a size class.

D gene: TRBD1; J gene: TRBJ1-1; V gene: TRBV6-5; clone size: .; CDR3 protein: CASSPIDRGYTEAFF; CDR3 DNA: TGTGCCAGCAGCCCCATTGACAGGGGCTACACTGAAGCTTTCTTT
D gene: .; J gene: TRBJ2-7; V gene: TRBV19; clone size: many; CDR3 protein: CASSFSLGEQYF; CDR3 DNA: TGTGCCAGTAGTTTTTCCTTAGGAGAGCAGTACTTC
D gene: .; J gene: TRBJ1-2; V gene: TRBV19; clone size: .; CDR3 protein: CASSTPGANYGYTF; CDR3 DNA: TGTGCCAGTAGTACGCCAGGGGCGAATTATGGCTACACCTTC
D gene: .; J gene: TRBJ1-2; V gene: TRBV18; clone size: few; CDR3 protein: CASSIRGYERGYGYTF; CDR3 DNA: TGTGCCAGCTCCATTCGGGGGTACGAGAGGGGCTATGGCTACACCTTC
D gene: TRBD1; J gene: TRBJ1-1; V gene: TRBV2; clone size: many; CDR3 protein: CASSWFAGTANVNTEAFF; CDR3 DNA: TGTGCCAGCAGCTGGTTCGCCGGGACAGCAAACGTGAACACTGAAGCTTTCTTT
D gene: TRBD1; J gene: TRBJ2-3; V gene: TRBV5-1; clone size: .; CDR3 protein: CASSYNGQGVTDTQYF; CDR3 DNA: TGCGCCAGCAGCTATAACGGACAGGGGGTCACAGATACGCAGTATTTT
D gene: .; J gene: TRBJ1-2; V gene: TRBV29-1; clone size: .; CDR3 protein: CSVEMMGRGYTF; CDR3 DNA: TGCAGCGTTGAAATGATGGGGCGAGGCTACACCTTC
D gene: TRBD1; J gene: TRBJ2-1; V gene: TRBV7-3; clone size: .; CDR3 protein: CASSPYGQGRNNEQFF; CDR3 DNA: TGTGCCAGCAGCCCGTACGGACAGGGGAGGAACAATGAGCAGTTCTTC
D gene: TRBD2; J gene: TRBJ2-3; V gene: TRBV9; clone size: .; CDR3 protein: CASSASGRRTDTQYF; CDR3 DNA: TGTGCCAGCAGCGCTAGCGGGCGCCGCACAGATACGCAGTATTTT
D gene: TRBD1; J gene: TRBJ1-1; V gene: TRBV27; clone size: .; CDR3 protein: CASSRQGQLNTEAFF; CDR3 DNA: TGTGCCAGCAGTCGTCAGGGACAGCTGAACACTGAAGCTTTCTTT
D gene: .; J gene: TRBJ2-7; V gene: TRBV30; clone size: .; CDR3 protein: CAWSSPNRGYEQYF; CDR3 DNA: TGTGCCTGGAGTTCTCCGAATAGGGGCTACGAGCAGTACTTC
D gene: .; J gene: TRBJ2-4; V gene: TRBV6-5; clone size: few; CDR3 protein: CASKGLAKNIQYF; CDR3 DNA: TGTGCCAGCAAGGGGTTAGCCAAAAACATTCAGTACTTC
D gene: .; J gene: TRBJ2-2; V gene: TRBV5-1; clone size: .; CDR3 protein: CASSFGPSGTGELFF; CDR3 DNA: TGCGCCAGCAGCTTTGGGCCTTCGGGCACCGGGGAGCTGTTTTTT
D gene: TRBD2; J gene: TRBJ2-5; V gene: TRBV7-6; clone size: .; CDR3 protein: CASSTTSGRALRETQYF; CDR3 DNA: TGTGCCAGCAGCACCACTAGCGGGAGGGCCTTGAGGGAGACCCAGTACTTC
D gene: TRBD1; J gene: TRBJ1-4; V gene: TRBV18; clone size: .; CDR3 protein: CASSQSTGGGEKLFF; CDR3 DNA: TGTGCCAGCTCACAGAGCACAGGGGGCGGTGAAAAACTGTTTTTT
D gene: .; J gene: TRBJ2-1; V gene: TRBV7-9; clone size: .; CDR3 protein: CASSLGLEGNEQFF; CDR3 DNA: TGTGCCAGCAGCTTGGGCCTAGAAGGCAATGAGCAGTTCTTC
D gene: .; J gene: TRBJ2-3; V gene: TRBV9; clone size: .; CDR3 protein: CASSHLNNPTQYF; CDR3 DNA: TGTGCCAGCAGTCACCTGAATAATCCTACGCAGTATTTT
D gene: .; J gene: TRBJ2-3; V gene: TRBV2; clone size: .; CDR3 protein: CASSTTADTQYF; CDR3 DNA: TGTGCCAGCAGTACGACAGCAGATACGCAGTATTTT
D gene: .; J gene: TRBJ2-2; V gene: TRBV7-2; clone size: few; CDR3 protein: CASSLGSFNTGELFF; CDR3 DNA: TGTGCCAGCAGCTTAGGGTCCTTTAACACCGGGGAGCTGTTTTTT
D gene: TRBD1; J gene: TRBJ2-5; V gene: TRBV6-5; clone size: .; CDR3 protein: CASSGTGFQETQYF; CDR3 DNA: TGTGCCAGCAGTGGGACAGGTTTCCAAGAGACCCAGTACTTC
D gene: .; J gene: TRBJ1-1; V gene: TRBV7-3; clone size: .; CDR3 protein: CASSLFAFGVDTEAFF; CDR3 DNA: TGTGCCAGCAGCTTATTCGCTTTCGGGGTCGACACTGAAGCTTTCTTT
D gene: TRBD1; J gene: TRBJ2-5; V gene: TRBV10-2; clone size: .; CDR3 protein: CASRRTGGPQETQYF; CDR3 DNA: TGCGCCAGCCGGCGGACAGGGGGACCCCAAGAGACCCAGTACTTC
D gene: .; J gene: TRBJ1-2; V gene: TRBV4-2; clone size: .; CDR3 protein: CASSQSVVLGGYTF; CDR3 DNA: TGTGCCAGCAGCCAATCAGTCGTCTTGGGTGGCTACACCTTC
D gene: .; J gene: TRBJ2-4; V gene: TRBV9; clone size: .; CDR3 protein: CASSAGTEKNIQYF; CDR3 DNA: TGTGCCAGCAGCGCGGGGACGGAAAAAAACATTCAGTACTTC
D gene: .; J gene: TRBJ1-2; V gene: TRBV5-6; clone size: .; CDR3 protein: CASSFSGALYGYTF; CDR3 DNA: TGTGCCAGCAGCTTCAGTGGGGCCCTATATGGCTACACCTTC
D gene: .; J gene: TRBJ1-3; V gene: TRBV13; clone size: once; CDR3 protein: CASRGTSGNTIYF; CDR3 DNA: TGTGCCAGCAGAGGGACTTCTGGAAACACCATATATTTT
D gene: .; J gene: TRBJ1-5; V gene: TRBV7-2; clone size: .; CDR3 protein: CASRLGGFSNQPQHF; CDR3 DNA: TGTGCCAGCAGACTTGGGGGGTTTAGCAATCAGCCCCAGCATTTT
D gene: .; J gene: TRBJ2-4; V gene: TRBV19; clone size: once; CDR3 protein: CASSTLEGRNIQYF; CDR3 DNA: TGTGCCAGTAGTACACTAGAAGGGAGAAACATTCAGTACTTC
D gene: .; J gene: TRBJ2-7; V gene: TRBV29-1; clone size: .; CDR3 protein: CSVFGSDSYEQYF; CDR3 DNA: TGCAGCGTTTTTGGGTCAGACTCCTACGAGCAGTACTTC
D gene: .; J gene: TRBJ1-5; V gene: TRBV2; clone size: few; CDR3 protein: CASSESHSGRPQHF; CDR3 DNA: TGTGCCAGCAGTGAATCCCATTCGGGACGGCCCCAGCATTTT
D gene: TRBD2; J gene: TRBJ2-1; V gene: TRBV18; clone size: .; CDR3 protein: CASSPSTGTRNNEQFF; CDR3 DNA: TGTGCCAGCTCACCATCGACCGGGACTAGGAACAATGAGCAGTTCTTC
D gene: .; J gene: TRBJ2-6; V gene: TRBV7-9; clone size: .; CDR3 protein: CASSLSTGYISGANVLTF; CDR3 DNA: TGTGCCAGCAGCCTCAGTACAGGGTACATCTCTGGGGCCAACGTCCTGACTTTC
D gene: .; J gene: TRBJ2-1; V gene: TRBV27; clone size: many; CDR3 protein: CASSKAPLYNEQFF; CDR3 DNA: TGTGCCAGCAGTAAGGCCCCTCTCTACAATGAGCAGTTCTTC
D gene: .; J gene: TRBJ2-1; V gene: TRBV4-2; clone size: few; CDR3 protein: CASSQVGGNEQFF; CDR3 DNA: TGTGCCAGCAGCCAAGTGGGGGGCAATGAGCAGTTCTTC
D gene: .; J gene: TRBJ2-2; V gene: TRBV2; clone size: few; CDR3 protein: CASSEAQRDTGELFF; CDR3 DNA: TGTGCCAGCAGTGAGGCCCAGCGGGACACCGGGGAGCTGTTTTTT
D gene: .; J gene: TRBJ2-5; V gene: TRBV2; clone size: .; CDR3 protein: CASRRRSYPEGEETQYF; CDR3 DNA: TGTGCCAGCCGAAGGCGGTCGTACCCCGAGGGGGAAGAGACCCAGTACTTC